These T cell receptor beta chains were read from a single sample in a study of cytomegalovirus exposure and HLA in healthy donors. Method: immunoSEQ multiplex PCR; TCRdb's copy keeps in-frame clones and lacks some. The table has roughly 110,000 clones, about 80% seen once; the top ten hold 2.7%. Sequenced: PBMCs. These receptors were collected from a female donor in good health and CMV-seronegative. Both conserved end residues are part of each CDR3. The order of the fields is CDR3 DNA, CDR3 protein, D gene, clone size, J gene, V gene. D genes are given only for firm matches. Size values are once, few and many counts, or a class for expanded clones, and some rows have none.

CDR3 DNA: TGTGCCAGCAGCAAGCGAGGACTAGCGGCCCAAGAGACCCAGTACTTC; CDR3 protein: CASSKRGLAAQETQYF; D gene: TRBD2; clone size: NA; J gene: TRBJ2-5; V gene: TRBV7-8
CDR3 DNA: TGTGCCAGCAGCTCCGGGACTAGCGGGGGGGGCTTGTGGGTCGGGGAGCTGTTTTTT; CDR3 protein: CASSSGTSGGGLWVGELFF; D gene: TRBD2; clone size: NA; J gene: TRBJ2-2; V gene: TRBV11-2
CDR3 DNA: TGTGCCAGCAGTAGGACAGGTGGGGGTGAAAAACTGTTTTTT; CDR3 protein: CASSRTGGGEKLFF; D gene: TRBD1; clone size: NA; J gene: TRBJ1-4; V gene: TRBV9
CDR3 DNA: TGTGCCATTGGGAGGGGCAATCAGCCCCAGCATTTT; CDR3 protein: CAIGRGNQPQHF; D gene: NA; clone size: NA; J gene: TRBJ1-5; V gene: TRBV19
CDR3 DNA: TGCGCCAGCAGCTTGGCACCACCGGGACTCGTATCCTACGAGCAGTACTTC; CDR3 protein: CASSLAPPGLVSYEQYF; D gene: NA; clone size: NA; J gene: TRBJ2-7; V gene: TRBV5-1
CDR3 DNA: TGTGCCAGCAGCAGGGTCGGGGGGGCCGATGAGCAGTTCTTC; CDR3 protein: CASSRVGGADEQFF; D gene: TRBD2; clone size: once; J gene: TRBJ2-1; V gene: TRBV6-4
CDR3 DNA: TGTGCCAGCAGCGTAGTAGACAGGGGGCCTTACGAGCAGTACTTC; CDR3 protein: CASSVVDRGPYEQYF; D gene: TRBD1; clone size: NA; J gene: TRBJ2-7; V gene: TRBV9
CDR3 DNA: TGTGCCAGCAGCCTGACAGATACGCAGTATTTT; CDR3 protein: CASSLTDTQYF; D gene: NA; clone size: NA; J gene: TRBJ2-3; V gene: TRBV9
CDR3 DNA: TGCGCCAGCAGCTTGAGGGGTGTGCAAGAGACCCAGTACTTC; CDR3 protein: CASSLRGVQETQYF; D gene: NA; clone size: NA; J gene: TRBJ2-5; V gene: TRBV5-1
CDR3 DNA: TGTGCCAGCAGTGCGCTGCCGGAGATCACTGAAGCTTTCTTT; CDR3 protein: CASSALPEITEAFF; D gene: NA; clone size: NA; J gene: TRBJ1-1; V gene: TRBV27
CDR3 DNA: TGTGCCAGTAGTACAACAGGGATAGAGCGTTACGGGGAGCTGTTTTTT; CDR3 protein: CASSTTGIERYGELFF; D gene: NA; clone size: NA; J gene: TRBJ2-2; V gene: TRBV19
CDR3 DNA: TGTGCCAGCACCCCAGGGGGGAACACTGAAGCTTTCTTT; CDR3 protein: CASTPGGNTEAFF; D gene: TRBD1; clone size: NA; J gene: TRBJ1-1; V gene: TRBV7-9
CDR3 DNA: TGTGCCAGTAGTATAGATGTGACAGGGGGAAATGAAAAACTGTTTTTT; CDR3 protein: CASSIDVTGGNEKLFF; D gene: TRBD1; clone size: NA; J gene: TRBJ1-4; V gene: TRBV19
CDR3 DNA: TGTGCCAGCAGTGGGACAGGGAGGTACGAGCAGTACTTC; CDR3 protein: CASSGTGRYEQYF; D gene: TRBD1; clone size: NA; J gene: TRBJ2-7; V gene: TRBV6-5